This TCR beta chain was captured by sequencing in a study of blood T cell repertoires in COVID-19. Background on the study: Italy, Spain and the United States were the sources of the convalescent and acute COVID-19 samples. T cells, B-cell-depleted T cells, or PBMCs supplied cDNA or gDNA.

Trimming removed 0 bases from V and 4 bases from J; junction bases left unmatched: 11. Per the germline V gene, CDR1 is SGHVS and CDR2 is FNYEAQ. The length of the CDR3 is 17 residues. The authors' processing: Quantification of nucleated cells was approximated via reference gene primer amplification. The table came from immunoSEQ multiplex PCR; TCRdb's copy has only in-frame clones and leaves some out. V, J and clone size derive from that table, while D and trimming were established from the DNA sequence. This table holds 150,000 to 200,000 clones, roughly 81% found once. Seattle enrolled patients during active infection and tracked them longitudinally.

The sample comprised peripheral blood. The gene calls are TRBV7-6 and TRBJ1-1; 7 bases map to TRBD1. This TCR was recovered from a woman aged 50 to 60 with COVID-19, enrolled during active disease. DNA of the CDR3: TGTGCCAGCAGCTTAGCGTTATCAGGGGGAGGAGGCACTGAAGCTTTCTTT. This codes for CASSLALSGGGGTEAFF.